The 21 T cell receptor beta chains listed next were all sequenced from one sample in a study of blood T cells in healthy people across ages. Combining a sample-barcoded 5' primer with a J-beta primer mix, a second PCR ran for roughly 7 to 12 cycles. MiXCR, run by TCRdb on the 5' RACE reads, gives a single entry per CDR3 protein. The repertoire holds about 1.4 million distinct CDR3 sequences, with 45% to 70% as singletons. Sequencing used blood. These receptors were obtained from a young man in good health.

CDR3 sequence (DNA): TGTGCCATCCTTGGGACAGGGCACACAGATACGCAGTATTTT. Amino acid sequence: CAILGTGHTDTQYF. The chain recombines TRBV10-3 with TRBJ2-3, with TRBD1 matching over 9 bases. The CDR3 covers 14 residues. CDR1 ENHRY and CDR2 SYGVKD come from the germline V gene. J lost 2 bases, V lost 8 bases, and 5 bases had no gene match.

The rearrangement links TRBV5-1 to TRBJ2-4; tentative D call: TRBD2 (5 bases). V lost 0 bases and J 13 bases, leaving 20 bases between the germline ends. The CDR3 length is 15 residues. Germline V gene sequence: CDR1 SGHRS, CDR2 YFSETQ. For the CDR3, the DNA is TGCGCCAGCAGCTTGGTTCCCTCTAGCACAGATACGCAGTACTTC. It encodes CASSLVPSSTDTQYF.

This clonotype showed up just once. The J gene is TRBJ1-2, the V gene TRBV10-3; 9 positions agree with TRBD1. CDR1 and CDR2 from the germline V gene are ENHRY and SYGVKD. With 0 bases clipped from V and 5 bases from J, the junction kept 7 bases outside the gene matches. The CDR3 runs 16 residues. The CDR3 sequence is CAISESPGQGLYGYTF. CDR3 DNA: TGTGCCATCAGTGAGTCGCCGGGACAGGGCTTATATGGCTACACCTTC.

Only a few counts were recorded for this clonotype. The rearrangement uses TRBV28 and TRBJ2-7; D unresolved. The CDR3 extends over 12 amino acids. Germline V gives CDR1 MDHEN, CDR2 SYDVKM. Trimming pared 8 bases from V and 7 bases from J, leaving 15 bases between. CDR3 residues: CASSPNYNEQYF. CDR3 nucleotide sequence: TGTGCCAGCTCCCCAAACTACAATGAGCAGTACTTC.

The chain joins TRBV11-2 to TRBJ1-2, with D uncertain. Deletions cut 5 bases from V and 7 bases from J, with 8 bases between. Germline V gives CDR1 SGHAT, CDR2 FQNNGV. CDR3 length equals 11 residues. The CDR3 region is CASSPEPGYTF. The CDR3 DNA reads TGTGCCAGCAGCCCAGAGCCTGGCTACACCTTC.

This clonotype has only a few counts. The J gene is TRBJ2-5, the V gene TRBV27; TRBD1 might be the D (7 bases). The germline V gene encodes CDR1 MNHEY and CDR2 SMNVEV (reference sequence). This CDR3 is built from 14 residues. With 2 bases removed from V and 6 bases from J, the gap between germline ends came to 13 bases. The CDR3, as DNA: TGTGCCAGCAGTTTACAGGGGGGAAGTAAGACCCAGTACTTC. Its protein product is CASSLQGGSKTQYF.

J is TRBJ1-6 and V is TRBV20-1; 7 bases align to TRBD1. Germline CDR1 DFQATT, CDR2 SNEGSKA (reference sequence). This CDR3 spans 15 amino acids. With V trimmed by 3 bases and J by 9 bases, 11 bases remained unmatched. In DNA, the CDR3 is TGCAGTGCTAGGTTGGCAGCAGGGGGTAGTTCACCCCTCCACTTT. Translating it yields CSARLAAGGSSPLHF.

The CDR3 loop is CASSLLGVTQYF. CDR3 DNA: TGTGCCAGCAGTTTACTAGGGGTGACCCAGTACTTC. The chain has TRBV28 and TRBJ2-7, with D perhaps matching TRBD1 (5 bases). Matching the DNA end better, TRBJ2-5 makes the J call doubtful. The CDR3 is 12 amino acids. Germline V gives CDR1 MDHEN, CDR2 SYDVKM.

The gene calls are TRBV2 and TRBJ2-7, with TRBD1 matching over 12 bases. Trimming took 8 bases from V and 3 from J; bases not matched to a gene: 11. Germline V gives CDR1 SNHLY, CDR2 FYNNEI. The length of the CDR3 is 16 residues. CDR3 bases: TGTGCCAGCCTAAAACGGGGACAGGGGGCTTTCTACGAGCAGTACTTC. Protein product: CASLKRGQGAFYEQYF.

DNA for the CDR3: TGCGCCAGCAGCCAGGCTAAGGGGGGATACGAGCAGTACTTC. Its translation is CASSQAKGGYEQYF. This sequence joins TRBV4-1 and TRBJ2-4; perhaps D is TRBD1 or TRBD2 (6 bases each). The J call may be wrong; the DNA end is better matched by TRBJ2-7. The CDR3 totals 14 residues. CDR1 is MGHRA and CDR2 is YSYEKL in the germline V gene.

This clonotype showed up just once. The chain uses TRBV2 and TRBJ2-1, with 7 bases matching TRBD2. The CDR3 length is 17 residues. With V trimmed by 3 bases and J by 0 bases, 8 bases remained unmatched. Germline V gene data show CDR1 as SNHLY and CDR2 as FYNNEI. CDR3 region: CASSEGGGSPSYNEQFF. The CDR3 nucleotides read TGTGCCAGCAGTGAGGGCGGGGGATCCCCCTCCTACAATGAGCAGTTCTTC. The complete variable domain, with remaining parts taken from reference TRBV2 and TRBJ2-1, reads EPEVTQTPSHQVTQMGQEVILRCVPISNHLYFYWYRQILGQKVEFLVSFYNNEISEKSEIFDDQFSVERPDGSNFTLKIRSTKLEDSAMYFCASSEGGGSPSYNEQFFGPGTRLTVL.

There are a few counts of this clonotype. The V gene is TRBV6-5, the J gene TRBJ2-7, with D possibly being TRBD1 (5 bases). Trimming left V 2 bases short and J 6 bases short, with 14 bases between. The CDR3 contains 14 residues. Germline CDR1 is MNHEY and CDR2 is SVGAGI. CDR3: CASSYGRAYREQYF. The CDR3 DNA reads TGTGCCAGCAGTTACGGCAGGGCCTATCGCGAGCAGTACTTC.

The chain is built from TRBV2 and TRBJ2-3; 7 bases are shared with TRBD2. CDR3 length equals 15 residues. Germline V gene sequence: CDR1 SNHLY, CDR2 FYNNEI. J gave up 4 bases and V 0 bases, and 4 bases lay outside the gene matches. CDR3 DNA sequence: TGTGCCAGCAGTGAAGCTAGCGGGTTATCAGATACGCAGTATTTT. Residues: CASSEASGLSDTQYF.

The rearrangement joins TRBV25-1 to TRBJ1-2, with D tentatively TRBD1 (6 bases). In germline, CDR1 is MGHDK, CDR2 SYGVNS. There are 14 residues in the CDR3. V was trimmed by 2 bases and J by 6 bases, leaving 13 bases between them. Written as DNA, the CDR3 is TGTGCCAGCAGTGAAGAGCCAGGGGCGCATGGCTACACCTTC. Translated, it gives CASSEEPGAHGYTF.

This clonotype was picked up one time. The chain is built from TRBV20-1 and TRBJ2-1; 10 nucleotides agree with TRBD2. V was pared by 1 base and J by 5 bases, with 5 bases of the junction left unmatched. The CDR3 spans 15 residues. Germline V gene sequence: CDR1 DFQATT, CDR2 SNEGSKA (reference sequence). The CDR3 loop is CSARAAAGGHNEQFF. CDR3 DNA sequence: TGCAGTGCTAGAGCCGCAGCGGGAGGGCACAATGAGCAGTTCTTC.

V usage is TRBV6-1 and J usage is TRBJ2-3, with D tentatively TRBD2 (5 bases). There are 15 residues in the CDR3. Germline V gives CDR1 MNHNS, CDR2 SASEGT. With 4 bases removed from V and 4 bases from J, the gap between germline ends came to 15 bases. CDR3 sequence (DNA): TGTGCCAGCAGTGCGTCACCGGGAAGCGCAGATACGCAGTATTTT. It specifies CASSASPGSADTQYF.

Concerning this clonotype itself: The junction and the germline gene differ at one end; a read error may be behind it. The chain combines TRBV27 with TRBJ2-7, with 7 nucleotides matching TRBD2. The CDR3 spans 16 residues. Germline CDR1 reads MNHEY; CDR2 reads SMNVEV (reference sequence). CDR3 region: CASSLSWDYQNYEQYF. The CDR3 bases are TGTGCCAGCAGTCTATCTTGGGACTACCAAAACTACGAGCAGTACTTC.

The chain has TRBV25-1 and TRBJ2-4; TRBD2 is a possible D gene (6 bases). The CDR3 sequence is 13 residues long. With 0 bases removed from V and 13 bases from J, the gap between germline ends came to 13 bases. Germline V gene data show CDR1 as MGHDK and CDR2 as SYGVNS. CDR3 residues: CASSEYEGGEQYF. Written as DNA, the CDR3 is TGTGCCAGCAGTGAATATGAGGGAGGTGAGCAGTACTTC.

This chain uses TRBV4-1 with TRBJ2-1; the match to TRBD1 covers 9 bases. V lost 1 base and J lost 9; bases outside the gene matches: 7. Germline V gives CDR1 MGHRA, CDR2 YSYEKL. This CDR3 has 15 amino acids. CDR3 loop: CASSQGGQGVGEQFF. CDR3 DNA sequence: TGCGCCAGCAGCCAAGGGGGACAGGGCGTTGGTGAGCAGTTCTTC.

V and J are TRBV10-2 and TRBJ2-7, with D maybe TRBD1 (6 bases). Germline V gene data show CDR1 as WSHSY and CDR2 as SAAADI. Trimming cost V 3 bases and J 7 bases, with 13 bases left between them. The CDR3 extends over 13 amino acids. The DNA for the CDR3 is TGCGCCAGCAGTGACCGGACAGCTCAAGAGCAGTACTTC. It yields the protein CASSDRTAQEQYF.

This clonotype was seen a handful of times. The chain has TRBV7-2 and TRBJ2-5; D is possibly TRBD1 (5 bases). The CDR3 consists of 15 residues. V was pared by 4 bases and J by 5 bases, with 17 bases between. Germline V gives CDR1 SGHTA, CDR2 FQGNSA. The CDR3 region has the DNA TGTGCCAGCAGCTCCAATGTAGGGGCCTGGGAGACCCAGTACTTC. Protein product: CASSSNVGAWETQYF.